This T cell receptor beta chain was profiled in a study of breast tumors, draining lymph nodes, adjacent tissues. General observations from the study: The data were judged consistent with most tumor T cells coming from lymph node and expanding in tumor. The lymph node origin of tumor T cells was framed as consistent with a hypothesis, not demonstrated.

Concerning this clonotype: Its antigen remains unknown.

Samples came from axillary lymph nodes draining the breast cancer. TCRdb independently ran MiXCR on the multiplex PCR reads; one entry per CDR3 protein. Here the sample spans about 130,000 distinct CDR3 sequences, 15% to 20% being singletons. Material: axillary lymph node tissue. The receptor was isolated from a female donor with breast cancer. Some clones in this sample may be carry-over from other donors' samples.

DNA for the CDR3: TGCAGTGTCCCCGACACGGACAAAAACATTCAGTACTTC. Its protein product is CSVPDTDKNIQYF. The V gene is TRBV20-1, the J gene TRBJ2-4; D gene unclear. CDR1 and CDR2 from the germline V gene are DFQATT and SNEGSKA (reference sequence). With 7 bases removed from V and 3 bases from J, the gap between germline ends came to 13 bases. The CDR3 sequence is 13 residues long.